A single sample is the source of the 4 T cell receptor beta chains below, sequenced in a study of regulatory T cells in long-lasting Graves disease. Time point denoted: newly diagnosed GD, antithyroid drugs for less than 3 months. Scientists built the TCR library using RNA that was extracted from PBMCs. The TCR beta library used iRepertoire HTBI primers with Arm-PCR amplification of CDR3. Each CDR3 protein is one row after TCRdb ran MiXCR on the multiplex PCR reads. The sample contains 680,000 or so distinct CDR3 sequences, roughly 15% of which appear only once. A further study also used this sample, focusing on T cells in Graves' hyperthyroidism and ophthalmopathy.

The sample consisted of peripheral blood mononuclear cells (PBMCs), taken at new diagnosis, from a patient treated with antithyroid drugs. The receptors come from a woman in her 30s with Graves disease.

Only a few counts were recorded for this clonotype. The rearrangement links TRBV18 to TRBJ2-5; 10 positions match TRBD2. The CDR3 is 16 amino acids. V was pared by 0 bases and J by 1 base, with 2 bases of the junction left unmatched. Germline CDR1 reads KGHSH; CDR2 reads LQKENI. CDR3 sequence (DNA): TGTGCCAGCTCACCACCCACTAGCGGGGCCCAAGAGACCCAGTACTTC. Protein sequence: CASSPPTSGAQETQYF.

A few counts support this clonotype. The chain uses TRBV19 and TRBJ1-6; D call uncertain. Germline loops: CDR1 LNHDA, CDR2 SQIVND (reference sequence). The V end was cut by 6 bases, the J end by 7 bases, with 19 bases between. This CDR3 has 16 residues. CDR3 nucleotides: TGTGCCAGTAGGAGAAACTCGGATGGAGGGAATTCACCCCTCCACTTT. Its translation is CASRRNSDGGNSPLHF.

This clonotype has a single count. V and J are TRBV20-1 and TRBJ1-5; perhaps TRBD1 as D (5 bases). Trimming cost V 0 bases and J 4 bases, with 10 bases left between them. Looked up from germline, CDR1 is DFQATT and CDR2 is SNEGSKA (reference sequence). CDR3 length: 14 residues. Here the CDR3 reads CSARDRQGNQPQHF. DNA of the CDR3: TGCAGTGCTAGAGATCGGCAGGGAAATCAGCCCCAGCATTTT.

This clonotype was seen many times. This rearrangement joins TRBV7-9 to TRBJ2-5; D remains unclear. Per the germline V gene, CDR1 is SEHNR and CDR2 is FQNEAQ (reference sequence). The CDR3 sequence is 15 residues long. V was pared by 1 base and J by 3 bases, with 12 bases between. The CDR3 coding sequence is TGTGCCAGCAGCTTAGACCGATATAAGGAAGAGACCCAGTACTTC. Amino acid sequence: CASSLDRYKEETQYF.